The rows below give T cell receptor beta chains drawn from one sample of a study of shared clonotypes between healthy human individuals. Some clones are missing from TCRdb's copy, which holds only in-frame ones; the method was immunoSEQ multiplex PCR. Here the sample spans some 800,000 clones, nearly 95% being singletons. Sequences were obtained from naive CD8+ T cells sorted from blood. The receptors come from a man younger than 45 in good health. Each CDR3 is given with its conserved first and last residue. D genes are given only for firm matches. A row's size may be missing; if present it is once, few, many or a size class.

TRBV27	.	TRBJ2-7	.	TGTGCCAGCAGCCCCGCGCCGCTCTACGAGCAGTACTTC	CASSPAPLYEQYF
TRBV25-1	.	TRBJ2-3	.	TGTGCCAGCAGTGAATCCGCAGATACGCAGTATTTT	CASSESADTQYF
TRBV18	.	TRBJ2-7	TRBD1	TGTGCCAGCTCACCACCGATAGGACAGGACGAGCAGTACTTC	CASSPPIGQDEQYF
TRBV27	once	TRBJ2-7	.	TGTGCCAGCAGTTTCAGGGGACCAAGGGAGCAGTACTTC	CASSFRGPREQYF
TRBV11-2	.	TRBJ2-3	.	TGTGCCAGCAGCTTAGAGCTAGCCACAGATACGCAGTATTTT	CASSLELATDTQYF
TRBV10-3	.	TRBJ2-7	TRBD2	TGTGCCATCAGTGAGTCGCGGGGGGCCCAGCGTTACGAGCAGTACTTC	CAISESRGAQRYEQYF
TRBV28	.	TRBJ1-1	.	TGTGCCAGCAGTCCCCATTTCGAGGGGATGAACACTGAAGCTTTCTTT	CASSPHFEGMNTEAFF
TRBV7-9	.	TRBJ2-2	.	TGTGCCAGCAGCTTTTTCGAAGGGGGACGGGAAATTAACACCGGGGAGCTGTTTTTT	CASSFFEGGREINTGELFF
TRBV5-4	.	TRBJ2-2	.	TGTGCCAGCAGGGGAGATAGTGACACCGGGGAGCTGTTTTTT	CASRGDSDTGELFF
TRBV14	.	TRBJ2-7	TRBD2	TGTGCCAGCAGCCACCCCGGGACTAGCGGGAGGTACTACGAGCAGTACTTC	CASSHPGTSGRYYEQYF
TRBV5-1	.	TRBJ2-1	TRBD1	TGCGCCAGCAGCTGGAGACAGGGGGAAGGGAACAATGAGCAGTTCTTC	CASSWRQGEGNNEQFF
TRBV4-1	.	TRBJ2-3	TRBD2	TGCGCCAGCAGCTCGTTAGCGGGCCCGAGAACAGATACGCAGTATTTT	CASSSLAGPRTDTQYF
TRBV29-1	.	TRBJ2-3	.	TGCAGCGCAGCTGGAGCGGGTAGCACAGATACGCAGTATTTT	CSAAGAGSTDTQYF
TRBV7-9	.	TRBJ1-2	TRBD1	TGTGCCAGCAGCTTAGCAATAGGGACAGGGGACGGCTACACCTTC	CASSLAIGTGDGYTF
TRBV10-3	once	TRBJ2-1	TRBD2	TGTGCCATCAACGCTAGCGGATACAATGAGCAGTTCTTC	CAINASGYNEQFF
TRBV15	.	TRBJ2-5	.	TGTGCCACCAGCAGAGACGGGGGCGGGGAGACCCAGTACTTC	CATSRDGGGETQYF
TRBV4-2	.	TRBJ2-1	.	TGTGCCAGCAGCCAAGAAGGTAGCCTGCCTCTTAATGAGCAGTTCTTC	CASSQEGSLPLNEQFF
TRBV4-1	.	TRBJ2-5	.	TGCGCCAGCAGCCACCGACAGTCTTCGGAGACCCAGTACTTC	CASSHRQSSETQYF
TRBV29-1	.	TRBJ2-3	TRBD2	TGCAGCGTATTCCCGGGAGGGGAACAGGGAAATACAGATACGCAGTATTTT	CSVFPGGEQGNTDTQYF
TRBV10-1	.	TRBJ2-3	.	TGCGCCAGCAGTGAGTCGAAGGACACAGATACGCAGTATTTT	CASSESKDTDTQYF
TRBV9	.	TRBJ2-1	TRBD2	TGTGCCAGCAGCGTAAGCGGGGGAACCTACAATGAGCAGTTCTTC	CASSVSGGTYNEQFF
TRBV5-6	.	TRBJ2-7	.	TGTGCCAGCAGCTTTCGGGACACCACCTACGAGCAGTACTTC	CASSFRDTTYEQYF
TRBV19	.	TRBJ2-1	.	TGTGCCAGTAGGAAACTAGAGGGCCCGGACGATGAGCAGTTCTTC	CASRKLEGPDDEQFF
TRBV4-1	.	TRBJ2-1	TRBD2	TGCGCCAGCAGCCAAGATACTCCCGGGACTAGCGGGAGATATGAGCAGTTCTTC	CASSQDTPGTSGRYEQFF
TRBV27	once	TRBJ1-5	TRBD1	TGTGCCAGCTCCCCCTTCGGACAGGGGTATCAGCCCCAGCATTTT	CASSPFGQGYQPQHF
TRBV7-2	.	TRBJ2-7	TRBD2	TGTGCCAGCAGCAAAGAGGGGAGGGCCTACGAGCAGTACTTC	CASSKEGRAYEQYF
TRBV7-7	.	TRBJ2-7	TRBD1	TGTGCCAGCAGCTTAAGTGTTATTGGACAGGGGAACTACGAGCAGTACTTC	CASSLSVIGQGNYEQYF
TRBV28	.	TRBJ2-5	TRBD1	TGTGCCAGCACGGGATTCGCAGGACAGGGGGCTTATGAGACCCAGTACTTC	CASTGFAGQGAYETQYF
TRBV7-2	.	TRBJ2-7	.	TGTGCCAGCAGCTTTTGGCCGGACAGCTCCTACGAGCAGTACTTC	CASSFWPDSSYEQYF
TRBV6-5	.	TRBJ2-2	TRBD1	TGTGCCAGCAGTTACGACAGGGTGGGATACACCGGGGAGCTGTTTTTT	CASSYDRVGYTGELFF
TRBV27	.	TRBJ2-1	TRBD1	TGTGCCAGCAGTACCACAGGGGTCCCCTACAATGAGCAGTTCTTC	CASSTTGVPYNEQFF
TRBV4-1	few	TRBJ2-7	TRBD2	TGCGCCAGCAGCCACATAGCGGGAGGTACCTACGAGCAGTACTTC	CASSHIAGGTYEQYF
TRBV27	.	TRBJ1-2	.	TGTGCCAGCAGGGGGGGACACCCGGGATATGGCTACACCTTC	CASRGGHPGYGYTF
TRBV27	.	TRBJ1-2	.	TGTGCCAGCAGTTTAACCCCCGTTTATGGCTACACCTTC	CASSLTPVYGYTF
TRBV5-1	few	TRBJ1-2	.	TGCGCCAGCAGCTTGACGCAGGGCACGGATAACTATGGCTACACCTTC	CASSLTQGTDNYGYTF
TRBV4-3	.	TRBJ1-4	.	TGCGCCAGCAGCCAAGATCTTTGGGCAGGACCTAATGAAAAACTGTTTTTT	CASSQDLWAGPNEKLFF
TRBV19	.	TRBJ2-1	TRBD2	TGTGCCAGTAGTGCGACTAGCGGGCCTAGCTCCTACAATGAGCAGTTCTTC	CASSATSGPSSYNEQFF
TRBV4-1	.	TRBJ2-1	TRBD1	TGCGCCAGCAGCCGGTCGAGCGGGACAGGGTGGGCTGAGCAGTTCTTC	CASSRSSGTGWAEQFF
TRBV19	.	TRBJ1-5	TRBD1	TGTGCCAGTAAACCCGGGACAGGGGTATTTCAGCCCCAGCATTTT	CASKPGTGVFQPQHF
TRBV28	once	TRBJ2-7	TRBD1	TGTGCCAACAGTCCGCAGACAGGGAGCCTCTACTACGAGCAGTACTTC	CANSPQTGSLYYEQYF
TRBV7-6	.	TRBJ1-4	.	TGTGCCAGCAGCTTTAGAGGGGAGATGGGTGAAAAACTGTTTTTT	CASSFRGEMGEKLFF
TRBV10-3	.	TRBJ2-1	TRBD1	TGTGCCACGGGACAGGGGTACTCCAATGAGCAGTTCTTC	CATGQGYSNEQFF
TRBV11-2	once	TRBJ2-7	TRBD2	TGTGCCAGCAGCTTAGGGGAAGTGGGACTAGCGAGCTCCTACGAGCAGTACTTC	CASSLGEVGLASSYEQYF
TRBV9	few	TRBJ2-3	.	TGTGCCAGCAGCGTAGTGGGCAGCACAGATACGCAGTATTTT	CASSVVGSTDTQYF
TRBV12-5	.	TRBJ2-2	.	TGTGCTAGTGCCCTATGGACGGGGGAGCTGTTTTTT	CASALWTGELFF
TRBV9	.	TRBJ1-1	.	TGTGCCAGCAGCGCCCTACAGGGGAACACTGAAGCTTTCTTT	CASSALQGNTEAFF
TRBV7-9	.	TRBJ2-7	.	TGTGCCAGCAGCAAGGACGGAGCAAGGGGCGAGCAGTACTTC	CASSKDGARGEQYF
TRBV14	.	TRBJ2-1	.	TGTGCCAGCAGCTCGGGTATCAGCTCCTACAATGAGCAGTTCTTC	CASSSGISSYNEQFF
TRBV9	.	TRBJ2-1	TRBD2	TGTGCCAGCAGCGTGGGGACTAGCGGTAGCAATGAGCAGTTCTTC	CASSVGTSGSNEQFF
TRBV6-5	.	TRBJ2-7	.	TGTGCCAGCAGTCCTGACGCGATCCACGAGCAGTACTTC	CASSPDAIHEQYF
TRBV5-4	.	TRBJ2-6	.	TGTGCCAGCAGCTTAAGCGGTGCTGGGGCCAACGTCCTGACTTTC	CASSLSGAGANVLTF
TRBV19	.	TRBJ2-7	.	TGTGCCAGTAGTTCGGCAGGGGACGAGCAGTACTTC	CASSSAGDEQYF
TRBV27	.	TRBJ1-4	TRBD1	TGTGCCAGCAGTTCTCAGGGGGCAAATGAAAAACTGTTTTTT	CASSSQGANEKLFF
TRBV29-1	.	TRBJ2-1	TRBD2	TGCAGCGTTGAAACGCTAGCGGAGGGTCGGGAGCAGTTCTTC	CSVETLAEGREQFF
TRBV7-2	.	TRBJ2-7	.	TGTGCCAGCAGCTTAATACCAGACTACGAGCAGTACTTC	CASSLIPDYEQYF
TRBV5-1	.	TRBJ2-7	TRBD1	TGCGCCAGCAGCCCGGGGACAGGGGATTACGAGCAGTACTTC	CASSPGTGDYEQYF
TRBV29-1	.	TRBJ1-2	TRBD1	TGCAGCGTCGGCCGGGACAGGGACGGAAATAACTATGGCTACACCTTC	CSVGRDRDGNNYGYTF
TRBV12-5	.	TRBJ2-5	.	TGTGCTAGTGGTTTGGGGGAGACCCAGTACTTC	CASGLGETQYF
TRBV10-1	.	TRBJ2-1	TRBD1	TGCGCCAGCAGTGCCTTCGGGACAGGTGGGAATGAGCAGTTCTTC	CASSAFGTGGNEQFF